This is a list of T cell receptor beta chains from one sample in a study of control samples from healthy donors and cancer patients. Measured with immunoSEQ multiplex PCR; TCRdb has only the in-frame clones, and not every one. Among 60,000 to 65,000 clones, almost 85% were seen once, and the ten largest hold roughly 5.1%. Material for sequencing was blood. The receptors were gathered from a man aged 35-49 years in good health. Each CDR3 is given with its conserved first and last residue. Fields, in order: clone size, J gene, D gene, V gene, CDR3 protein, CDR3 DNA. D genes are given only for firm matches. Clone size is stated in some rows and not others, as once, few, many or a class when expanded.

>-|TRBJ2-3|-|TRBV6-1
CASSDAGPDTQYF
TGTGCCAGCAGTGACGCGGGGCCCGATACGCAGTATTTT
>-|TRBJ2-1|-|TRBV9
CASSVDYNEQFF
TGTGCCAGCAGCGTCGACTACAATGAGCAGTTCTTC
>-|TRBJ1-2|TRBD1|TRBV28
CASLSWQGGRYGYTF
TGTGCCAGCCTTAGTTGGCAGGGGGGCCGATATGGCTACACCTTC
>once|TRBJ2-5|TRBD2|TRBV4-1
CASSRGLLAGEGGETQYF
TGCGCCAGCAGCCGAGGGCTCTTAGCGGGAGAAGGGGGCGAGACCCAGTACTTC
>-|TRBJ1-1|-|TRBV6-5
CASSLQGPTEAFF
TGTGCCAGCAGTTTGCAGGGGCCCACTGAAGCTTTCTTT
>-|TRBJ1-1|-|TRBV18
CASSPGQNTEAFF
TGTGCCAGCTCACCGGGTCAGAACACTGAAGCTTTCTTT
>-|TRBJ1-4|TRBD1|TRBV6-5
CASSDRDNEKLFF
TGTGCCAGCTCGGACAGGGATAATGAAAAACTGTTTTTT
>few|TRBJ2-2|-|TRBV7-9
CASRSRAEEGTGELFF
TGTGCCAGCAGGTCTAGGGCCGAGGAAGGCACCGGGGAGCTGTTTTTT
>-|TRBJ2-1|-|TRBV4-3
CASSQDWLALINEQFF
TGCGCCAGCAGCCAAGATTGGCTAGCCCTTATCAATGAGCAGTTCTTC
>-|TRBJ1-1|-|TRBV7-2
CASSYKREGTEAFF
TGTGCCAGCAGCTACAAACGGGAAGGAACTGAAGCTTTCTTT
>-|TRBJ2-5|-|TRBV11-3
CASSLFGRTQETQYF
TGTGCCAGCAGCTTATTTGGACGGACACAAGAGACCCAGTACTTC
>-|TRBJ1-6|-|TRBV2
CASMEGMDNSPLHF
TGTGCCAGCATGGAGGGGATGGATAATTCACCCCTCCACTTT
>-|TRBJ1-5|-|TRBV11-2
CASSLGTSPKNQPQHF
TGTGCCAGCAGCTTAGGTACTTCCCCGAAGAATCAGCCCCAGCATTTT
>-|TRBJ2-1|-|TRBV10-3
CAISESGDEQFF
TGTGCCATCAGTGAGTCCGGGGATGAGCAGTTCTTC
>-|TRBJ1-1|TRBD1|TRBV7-6
CASRRQGGMNTEAFF
TGTGCCAGCAGGCGACAGGGAGGTATGAACACTGAAGCTTTCTTT
>-|TRBJ1-1|-|TRBV7-9
CASSLFQEVTEAFF
TGTGCCAGCAGCTTATTTCAGGAAGTAACTGAAGCTTTCTTT
>-|TRBJ2-2|-|TRBV9
CASRQQQTGELFF
TGTGCCAGCAGACAACAACAAACCGGGGAGCTGTTTTTT
>-|TRBJ2-7|-|TRBV2
CASSDPSSQGAYEQYF
TGTGCCAGCAGTGATCCCTCCTCCCAGGGTGCGTACGAGCAGTACTTC
>-|TRBJ1-1|-|TRBV2
CASRRTGQVNTEAFF
TGTGCCAGCAGGCGGACGGGGCAGGTGAACACTGAAGCTTTCTTT
>-|TRBJ1-1|-|TRBV5-4
CASSVRTQNTEAFF
TGTGCCAGCAGTGTTCGGACGCAAAACACTGAAGCTTTCTTT
>-|TRBJ2-2|TRBD2|TRBV19
CASTGGVTGELFF
TGTGCCAGTACCGGGGGGGTCACCGGGGAGCTGTTTTTT
>-|TRBJ1-1|-|TRBV15
CATSRDKIEAFF
TGTGCCACCAGCAGAGATAAAATTGAAGCTTTCTTT
>-|TRBJ2-7|-|TRBV20-1
CSAPSEVEQYF
TGCAGTGCTCCGTCGGAAGTCGAGCAGTACTTC
>-|TRBJ1-5|-|TRBV13
CASSLGRGNQPQHF
TGTGCCAGCAGCCTCGGACGGGGTAATCAGCCCCAGCATTTT
>-|TRBJ1-2|-|TRBV19
CASSPQFGDYGYTF
TGTGCCAGTAGTCCCCAATTCGGGGACTATGGCTACACCTTC
>-|TRBJ2-2|TRBD2|TRBV7-2
CASSTLLAASTGELFF
TGTGCCAGCAGCACCCTACTAGCGGCCTCCACCGGGGAGCTGTTTTTT
>-|TRBJ1-1|-|TRBV29-1
CSAPGTTLEAFF
TGCAGCGCGCCCGGGACCACCCTTGAAGCTTTCTTT
>-|TRBJ1-2|-|TRBV6-5
CASSYGGRGYGYTF
TGTGCCAGCAGTTACGGTGGACGGGGCTATGGCTACACCTTC
>-|TRBJ2-1|TRBD2|TRBV27
CASSGSLAGRNEQFF
TGTGCCAGCAGCGGATCACTAGCGGGAAGGAATGAGCAGTTCTTC
>-|TRBJ1-3|-|TRBV30
CAWGVGNTIYF
TGTGCCTGGGGGGTTGGAAACACCATATATTTT
>-|TRBJ2-7|-|TRBV10-3
CAISDLDPGEQYF
TGTGCCATCAGTGATCTGGATCCCGGCGAGCAGTACTTC
>-|TRBJ1-2|TRBD1|TRBV19
CASTTTGTEWVGYTF
TGTGCCAGTACCACGACAGGGACAGAGTGGGTAGGCTACACCTTC
>once|TRBJ2-3|-|TRBV7-3
CASSLRSQGGTDTQYF
TGTGCCAGCAGCTTAAGAAGCCAGGGTGGCACAGATACGCAGTATTTT
>-|TRBJ1-2|-|TRBV10-2
CASVAGAIGGYTF
TGCGCCAGCGTAGCCGGGGCGATAGGAGGCTACACCTTC
>-|TRBJ2-3|-|TRBV2
CASSEALQSTDTQYF
TGTGCCAGCAGTGAAGCGCTACAGAGCACAGATACGCAGTATTTT
>-|TRBJ1-6|-|TRBV19
CASNHRGQNSPLHF
TGTGCCAGTAATCACCGGGGCCAAAATTCACCCCTCCACTTT
>once|TRBJ2-2|-|TRBV21-1
CASSEKKDRDTGELFF
TGTGCCAGCAGCGAGAAAAAGGACAGAGACACCGGGGAGCTGTTTTTT
>-|TRBJ2-5|-|TRBV28
CASSRPGARETQYF
TGTGCCAGCAGCCGCCCGGGGGCGCGGGAGACCCAGTACTTC
>-|TRBJ2-5|-|TRBV5-1
CASSFEANSVTQYF
TGCGCCAGCAGCTTTGAGGCAAATTCCGTGACCCAGTACTTC
>-|TRBJ2-5|-|TRBV12-3/TRBV12-4
CASSLAGGIQYF
TGTGCCAGCAGTTTAGCGGGGGGCATCCAGTACTTC
>-|TRBJ1-2|TRBD1|TRBV6-5
CASSYLGQASDGYTF
TGTGCCAGCAGTTACCTGGGACAGGCGAGCGATGGCTACACCTTC
>-|TRBJ2-7|-|TRBV11-3
CASSWARVQYF
TGTGCCAGCAGCTGGGCCCGGGTTCAGTACTTC
>-|TRBJ2-1|TRBD2|TRBV3-1/TRBV3-2
CASSLMGLAGPSYNEQFF
TGTGCCAGCAGCCTTATGGGGCTAGCGGGGCCCTCCTACAATGAGCAGTTCTTC
>-|TRBJ1-4|-|TRBV19
CASSMEGQPTNEKLFF
TGTGCCAGTAGTATGGAGGGACAACCAACTAATGAAAAACTGTTTTTT
>-|TRBJ1-1|TRBD1|TRBV6-6
CASSYLGRGHTEAFF
TGTGCCAGCAGTTACCTGGGCAGGGGGCACACTGAAGCTTTCTTT
>once|TRBJ1-1|TRBD1|TRBV7-9
CASSLTGDTEAFF
TGTGCCAGCAGCTTAACAGGGGATACTGAAGCTTTCTTT
>-|TRBJ1-4|TRBD1|TRBV25-1
CASSAQGAPGEKLFF
TGTGCCAGCAGTGCACAGGGGGCGCCTGGTGAAAAACTGTTTTTT
>once|TRBJ1-2|-|TRBV11-3
CASSLSGRNYGYTF
TGTGCCAGCAGCTTATCTGGCAGAAACTATGGCTACACCTTC
>-|TRBJ1-4|-|TRBV6-5
CASSYSIRGNLFF
TGTGCCAGCAGTTACTCTATTAGGGGAAACCTGTTTTTT
>-|TRBJ1-4|-|TRBV2
CASSELGNEKLFF
TGTGCCAGCAGTGAATTGGGAAATGAAAAACTGTTTTTT
>few|TRBJ1-5|-|TRBV19
CASSIQGYSNQPQHF
TGTGCCAGTAGTATACAGGGCTATAGCAATCAGCCCCAGCATTTT
>-|TRBJ2-1|-|TRBV11-3
CASSSGVSRQFF
TGTGCCAGCAGCTCTGGAGTTTCAAGGCAGTTCTTC
>-|TRBJ1-1|-|TRBV5-1
CASSRQQNTEAFF
TGCGCCAGCAGCCGTCAGCAGAACACTGAAGCTTTCTTT
>-|TRBJ1-1|-|TRBV14
CASSDWGGSLNTEAFF
TGTGCCAGCAGCGATTGGGGAGGCAGCCTGAACACTGAAGCTTTCTTT
>-|TRBJ1-1|-|TRBV29-1
CSTYTGLNTEAFF
TGCAGCACCTACACAGGGCTTAACACTGAAGCTTTCTTT